Following are 22 T cell receptor beta chains from one sample sequenced in a study of cytomegalovirus exposure and HLA in healthy donors. PCR involved 60 Vbeta and 13 Jbeta primers. The method was immunoSEQ multiplex PCR; TCRdb's version includes in-frame clones alone and lacks a portion of them. Among roughly 120,000 clones listed, 77% were seen once. Sequencing was done on a sample of PBMCs. These receptors all come from a human donor in good health.

The V and J genes are TRBV7-9 and TRBJ2-1; the match to TRBD2 covers 7 bases. Germline V lookup: CDR1 SEHNR, CDR2 FQNEAQ (reference sequence). The V gene end was trimmed by 2 bases and the J gene end by 0 bases; junction bases not matched to a gene: 10. The CDR3 runs to 18 residues. The CDR3 nucleotides are TGTGCCAGCAGCTTAAGGTGGGGAGGGGCCCTCTCCTACAATGAGCAGTTCTTC. Amino acid sequence: CASSLRWGGALSYNEQFF.

The V gene is TRBV5-4, the J gene TRBJ2-7; 7 bases fit TRBD2. Germline V gene data show CDR1 as SGHNT and CDR2 as YYREEE (reference sequence). This CDR3 has 15 amino acids. V lost 6 bases and J lost 4; bases outside the gene matches: 13. The CDR3, as DNA: TGTGCCAGCAACTCCGGCGGGAGTCAGAGTTACGAGCAGTACTTC. Translated, it gives CASNSGGSQSYEQYF.

This chain joins TRBV28 and TRBJ1-2; 9 bases agree with TRBD1. CDR3 length: 16 amino acids. Germline V gene lookup returns CDR1 MDHEN and CDR2 SYDVKM. With V trimmed by 4 bases and J by 6 bases, 12 bases remained unmatched. The CDR3 here is CASSYNLGQGPNGYTF. The CDR3 coding sequence is TGTGCCAGCAGTTATAACCTCGGACAGGGGCCCAATGGCTACACCTTC.

In its sample, this clone was seen once. The V call is TRBV6-6, the J call TRBJ2-1; D perhaps matches TRBD2 (5 bases). Trimming shortened V by 3 bases and J by 10 bases, and 13 bases separated the two germline ends. The CDR3 spans 13 residues. Germline loops: CDR1 MNHNY, CDR2 SVGAGI (reference sequence). The CDR3, as DNA: TGTGCCAGCAGTTATTCTGAACGAGGGGAGCAGTTCTTC. Protein sequence: CASSYSERGEQFF.

CDR3 region: CSVVGDRAQHF. The CDR3 DNA sequence: TGCAGCGTTGTAGGGGATCGGGCCCAGCATTTT. The chain has TRBV29-1 and TRBJ1-5; possible D gene TRBD1, 5 bases. This CDR3 contains 11 residues. Germline lookup yields CDR1 SQVTM and CDR2 ANQGSEA. V lost 4 bases and J 11 bases, leaving 12 bases between the germline ends. Looking up the rest from reference TRBV29-1 and TRBJ1-5 gives the full variable domain: SAVISQKPSRDICQRGTSLTIQCQVDSQVTMMFWYRQQPGQSLTLIATANQGSEATYESGFVIDKFPISRPNLTFSTLTVSNMSPEDSSIYLCSVVGDRAQHFGDGTRLSIL.

The chain joins TRBV18 to TRBJ2-7, with 8 positions matching TRBD1. Looked up from germline, CDR1 is KGHSH and CDR2 is LQKENI. CDR3 length: 14 residues. Trimming took 5 bases from V and 9 from J; bases not matched to a gene: 12. DNA of the CDR3: TGTGCCAGCTCAGCGACAGGGGCTGGGAGCGGGCAGTACTTC. Its translation is CASSATGAGSGQYF.

This chain links TRBV5-6 with TRBJ1-2, with a tentative D call TRBD1 (5 bases). The CDR3 spans 14 residues. CDR1 and CDR2 (germline): SGHDT, YYEEEE. The V end was cut by 0 bases, the J end by 2 bases, with 8 bases between. The chain's CDR3 is CASSLGQGNYGYTF. The CDR3 nucleotides read TGTGCCAGCAGCTTGGGGCAGGGCAACTATGGCTACACCTTC.

This clone was seen a single time. The V gene is TRBV6-8, the J gene TRBJ2-2; the match to TRBD2 covers 10 bases. V lost 6 bases and J lost 6; bases outside the gene matches: 16. Germline V gives CDR1 MNHGY, CDR2 SAAAGT. The CDR3 covers 18 residues. For the CDR3, the DNA is TGTGCCAGCAGGCATACCCCCCGTGGGACTAGCGATTCCGGGGAGCTGTTTTTT. This gives the protein CASRHTPRGTSDSGELFF.

The CDR3 reads CASSYSPGNYGYTF. The CDR3 coding sequence is TGTGCCAGCAGTTACTCGCCAGGCAACTATGGCTACACCTTC. The rearrangement uses TRBV6-5 and TRBJ1-2, with D hard to call. Germline-derived CDR1 and CDR2 are MNHEY and SVGAGI. This CDR3 has 14 residues. Trimming took off 0 bases at V and 2 bases at J, with 7 bases between the two ends.

The gene calls are TRBV9 and TRBJ2-1; 9 positions match TRBD1. Germline loops: CDR1 SGDLS, CDR2 YYNGEE. Trimming cost V 4 bases and J 0 bases; bases outside gene matches: 5. The CDR3 contains 16 residues. For the CDR3, the DNA is TGTGCCAGCAGCTCACGGACAGGGGTCTCCTACAATGAGCAGTTCTTC. Its translation is CASSSRTGVSYNEQFF.

The V gene is TRBV7-9, the J gene TRBJ1-1; 9 bases fit TRBD1. Unmatched junction bases numbered 10, after V lost 5 bases and J lost 6 bases. The CDR3 has 15 residues. CDR1 is SEHNR and CDR2 is FQNEAQ in the germline V gene (reference sequence). The CDR3 DNA reads TGTGCCAGCAGCGTACAGGGGGCAGCCTTCGCTGAAGCTTTCTTT. Its translation: CASSVQGAAFAEAFF. Drawing the rest from reference TRBV7-9 and TRBJ1-1, the complete variable domain is DTGVSQNPRHKITKRGQNVTFRCDPISEHNRLYWYRQTLGQGPEFLTYFQNEAQLEKSRLLSDRFSAERPKGSFSTLEIQRTEQGDSAMYLCASSVQGAAFAEAFFGQGTRLTVV.

The V call is TRBV7-2, the J call TRBJ2-2, with 10 bases that match TRBD1. The CDR3 contains 15 residues. Germline V gives CDR1 SGHTA, CDR2 FQGNSA. The V and J ends lost 5 bases and 6 bases, in that order; junction bases with no gene match: 6. Here the CDR3 reads CASSPPGTGAGELFF. CDR3 coding DNA: TGTGCCAGCAGCCCCCCCGGGACAGGGGCCGGGGAGCTGTTTTTT.

This chain joins TRBV12-5 and TRBJ1-4, with 12 bases identical to TRBD1. V lost 5 bases, J lost 4 bases, and 8 bases stayed unmatched. The germline CDR1 and CDR2 sequences are LGHNT and FRNRAP. This CDR3 has 17 residues. CDR3 amino acids: CASGLGTGGKLNEKLFF. CDR3 nucleotide sequence: TGTGCTAGTGGTCTCGGGACAGGGGGCAAACTTAATGAAAAACTGTTTTTT.

The rearrangement links TRBV29-1 to TRBJ2-2; TRBD2 is a possible D gene (5 bases). Trimming stripped 6 bases from V and 0 bases from J, with 11 bases between. The V gene's germline CDR1 is SQVTM and CDR2 ANQGSEA. The CDR3 length is 14 residues. CDR3 sequence: CSVRRTANTGELFF. For the CDR3, the DNA is TGCAGCGTACGCCGGACTGCGAACACCGGGGAGCTGTTTTTT.

This clone was observed a few times. The genes are TRBV6-1 and TRBJ1-1; 9 positions agree with TRBD1. From germline, CDR1 is MNHNS and CDR2 SASEGT. CDR3 length equals 14 residues. V was clipped by 6 bases and J by 1 base; unmatched bases: 3. This CDR3 is CASREGQGNTEAFF. The CDR3 coding sequence is TGTGCCAGCAGAGAGGGACAGGGGAACACTGAAGCTTTCTTT.

The rearrangement uses TRBV2 and TRBJ1-4; tentative D call: TRBD1 (5 bases). Trimming removed 0 bases at V and 5 bases at J, with 10 bases between. CDR3 length equals 15 residues. Per the germline V gene, CDR1 is SNHLY and CDR2 is FYNNEI. CDR3 protein: CASSEAGRANEKLFF. As DNA, the CDR3 is TGTGCCAGCAGTGAAGCGGGCAGGGCCAATGAAAAACTGTTTTTT.

The genes are TRBV11-2 and TRBJ2-7, with TRBD2 matching 10 bases. The CDR3 runs 14 residues. Germline V lookup: CDR1 SGHAT, CDR2 FQNNGV. J lost 3 bases, V lost 5 bases, and 4 bases had no gene match. The CDR3 is CASSLLAGVYEQYF. The CDR3 DNA follows: TGTGCCAGCAGCCTCCTAGCGGGAGTCTACGAGCAGTACTTC. The full variable domain, in which reference TRBV11-2 and TRBJ2-7 provide the parts outside the CDR3, is EAGVAQSPRYKIIEKRQSVAFWCNPISGHATLYWYQQILGQGPKLLIQFQNNGVVDDSQLPKDRFSAERLKGVDSTLKIQPAKLEDSAVYLCASSLLAGVYEQYFGPGTRLTVT.

This sequence joins TRBV18 and TRBJ2-6, with D possibly matching TRBD1 (5 bases). Germline V CDR1 and CDR2: KGHSH, LQKENI. The CDR3 is 16 residues long. The V end lost 2 bases, the J end lost 1 base, and 9 bases lay between the germline ends. CDR3 region: CASSPTSGSGANVLTF. The CDR3 DNA sequence: TGTGCCAGCTCACCAACGTCAGGGTCTGGGGCCAACGTCCTGACTTTC.

This clone was counted once. The chain has TRBV19 and TRBJ2-1; 8 bases map to TRBD2. Per the germline V gene, CDR1 is LNHDA and CDR2 is SQIVND (reference sequence). This CDR3 is 17 amino acids long. J lost 0 bases, V lost 3 bases, and 7 bases had no gene match. The CDR3 DNA reads TGTGCCAGTAGTATCCGAACTCTAGCGGGCTCCTACAATGAGCAGTTCTTC. Amino acid sequence: CASSIRTLAGSYNEQFF.

This sequence joins TRBV11-3 and TRBJ2-1; D perhaps matches TRBD1 (6 bases). The germline gives CDR1 SGHNT, CDR2 YENEEA. Trimming shortened V by 1 base and J by 6 bases, and 10 bases separated the two germline ends. The CDR3 sequence is 14 residues long. The CDR3 coding sequence is TGTGCCAGCAGCTTAGTTGGGACAATCAATGAGCAGTTCTTC. Its protein product is CASSLVGTINEQFF.

The gene calls are TRBV28 and TRBJ2-3; 9 nucleotides line up with TRBD1. The germline V gene encodes CDR1 MDHEN and CDR2 SYDVKM. The trim removed 5 bases at V and 5 bases at J, leaving 14 bases unmatched. This CDR3 has 17 residues. Written as DNA, the CDR3 is TGTGCCAGCAGTCTTCCAGCCGGGACAGGGCTTAGAGATACGCAGTATTTT. Amino acids: CASSLPAGTGLRDTQYF. Complete variable domain (other parts from reference TRBV28 and TRBJ2-3): DVKVTQSSRYLVKRTGEKVFLECVQDMDHENMFWYRQDPGLGLRLIYFSYDVKMKEKGDIPEGYSVSREKKERFSLILESASTNQTSMYLCASSLPAGTGLRDTQYFGPGTRLTVL.

The genes are TRBV7-9 and TRBJ2-2, with 8 bases fitting TRBD2. V trimming: 6 bases; J trimming: 5 bases; junction bases outside the gene matches: 2. The germline gives CDR1 SEHNR, CDR2 FQNEAQ (reference sequence). The CDR3 runs 13 residues. This CDR3 is CASRREDTGELFF. The CDR3 DNA is TGTGCCAGCAGGCGGGAGGATACCGGGGAGCTGTTTTTT.